This TCR beta chain was profiled in a study of identical twins. Study outcomes and limitations: Fewer insertions were carried by abundant cord blood beta clonotypes, but none was seen in memory repertoires.

Every one of the donors was a healthy Caucasian. V shed 1 base, J shed 8 bases, and the junction held 2 bases outside the gene matches. Looked up from germline, CDR1 is SGHKS and CDR2 is YYEKEE (reference sequence). The CDR3 loop spans 14 amino acids. This clonotype appeared a few times. Its antigen remains unknown. With template switching, a universal primer site was added, and the cDNA carried unique molecular identifiers. MiXCR was run by TCRdb on the 5' RACE reads, yielding one entry per CDR3 protein. The table has 1.5 million or so distinct CDR3 sequences, about 30% seen once. This receptor was identified in a newborn girl in good health. Sequencing used cord blood. This sequence joins TRBV5-5 and TRBJ2-1, with 11 bases identical to TRBD2. The CDR3 region is CASSLRGLADEQFF. Written as DNA, the CDR3 is TGTGCCAGCAGCTTGAGGGGACTAGCGGATGAGCAGTTCTTC.